Here is one T cell receptor (beta chain) with its context. Its matching antigen is unknown. There are 13 residues in the CDR3. The ends were cut back, 4 bases at V and 5 bases at J, with 12 bases in the middle. Germline-derived CDR1 and CDR2 are SGDLS and YYNGEE. TCRdb's table, derived via immunoSEQ multiplex PCR, lists solely in-frame clones and lacks some. This repertoire shows 25,000 to 30,000 clones, roughly 80% found once; its top ten account for 17%. The sample's time point: week 23, last vaccination. Every single dose of the vaccine, 300 ug of mutant IDH1 20-mer peptide, came with topical imiquimod. The data belong to a study of a mutant IDH1 vaccine in newly diagnosed glioma. Overall study results and limits: Pseudoprogression appears to have had no connection to changes in top peripheral T cell clonotypes.

The receptor's source is a woman aged 25 to 39 with glioma. The chain recombines TRBV9 with TRBJ2-5; tentative D call: TRBD2 (5 bases). The starting material was PBMCs, obtained from a glioma patient whose treatment included an IDH1 peptide vaccine. CDR3 sequence reads: CASSPGMRETQYF. The CDR3 bases are TGTGCCAGCAGCCCCGGGATGCGGGAGACCCAGTACTTC.